Below, one T cell receptor beta chain is given with its context. This sample is part of a study of control samples from healthy donors and cancer patients. The V end lost 1 base, the J end lost 5 bases, and 14 bases lay between the germline ends. The CDR3 has 15 residues. Germline loops: CDR1 LGHNA, CDR2 YSLEER. The data were produced by immunoSEQ multiplex PCR, yet TCRdb's version contains in-frame clones alone and is incomplete. In the table there are about 170,000 clones, 91% of which are singletons. The sample taken for sequencing was blood. This chain connects TRBV4-3 to TRBJ1-2; tentatively, D is TRBD1 (5 bases). The TCR was taken from a woman in her twenties or thirties in good health. For the CDR3, the DNA is TGCGCCAGCAGCCAAGGGGACGGCGGCGATTATGGCTACACCTTC. It encodes CASSQGDGGDYGYTF.